This is a list of T cell receptor beta chains from one sample in a study of identifying expanded T cells in peripheral blood. Only in-frame clones appear in the TCRdb table, and some are missing; sequencing was by immunoSEQ multiplex PCR. The table lists under 110,000 clones, roughly 87% of them singletons. The sample consisted of blood. The receptors were sampled from a person aged 18 to 75 in good health. Each CDR3 is given with its conserved first and last residue. Each record gives: V gene, J gene, D gene, clone size, CDR3 protein, CDR3 DNA. A D gene is named only where the DNA matches it firmly. The listing skips clone size in some rows; elsewhere it reads once, few, many or a size class.

V: TRBV5-1; J: TRBJ2-3; D: TRBD1; size: -; CDR3: CASSLVGQGTDTQYF; DNA: TGCGCCAGCAGCTTGGTTGGACAGGGGACAGATACGCAGTATTTT
V: TRBV10-3; J: TRBJ2-3; D: -; size: -; CDR3: CAVTFGGFTDTQYF; DNA: TGTGCCGTCACGTTCGGGGGTTTCACAGATACGCAGTATTTT
V: TRBV29-1; J: TRBJ1-3; D: -; size: -; CDR3: CSVRYGESGNTIYF; DNA: TGCAGCGTTCGTTATGGGGAGTCGGGAAACACCATATATTTT
V: TRBV7-8; J: TRBJ2-7; D: -; size: -; CDR3: CASSLSYEQYF; DNA: TGTGCCAGCAGCTTATCCTACGAGCAGTACTTC
V: TRBV5-4; J: TRBJ1-4; D: TRBD1; size: -; CDR3: CASSFGEGAGEKLFF; DNA: TGTGCCAGCAGCTTCGGTGAGGGGGCTGGGGAAAAACTGTTTTTT
V: TRBV27; J: TRBJ1-1; D: -; size: few; CDR3: CASSNQGFVTEAFF; DNA: TGTGCCAGCAGTAACCAGGGGTTTGTTACTGAAGCTTTCTTT
V: TRBV19; J: TRBJ2-7; D: -; size: once; CDR3: CATADLDYEQYF; DNA: TGTGCCACCGCCGACCTAGACTACGAGCAGTACTTC
V: TRBV6-1; J: TRBJ1-1; D: -; size: -; CDR3: CASSDFGEAFF; DNA: TGTGCCAGCAGTGACTTTGGGGAAGCTTTCTTT
V: TRBV11-2; J: TRBJ1-1; D: -; size: -; CDR3: CASSQAKAFF; DNA: TGTGCCAGCAGTCAGGCTAAAGCTTTCTTT
V: TRBV18; J: TRBJ2-4; D: -; size: -; CDR3: CASSPQPGLVRNIQYF; DNA: TGTGCCAGCTCACCACAACCGGGGTTGGTGAGAAACATTCAGTACTTC
V: TRBV5-1; J: TRBJ1-2; D: TRBD1; size: -; CDR3: CASSLAGQNYGYTF; DNA: TGCGCCAGCAGCTTGGCGGGACAGAACTATGGCTACACCTTC
V: TRBV5-6; J: TRBJ1-1; D: -; size: -; CDR3: CASSLGEETGYTEAFF; DNA: TGTGCCAGCAGCTTGGGAGAAGAAACAGGGTACACTGAAGCTTTCTTT
V: TRBV5-1; J: TRBJ2-3; D: TRBD1; size: -; CDR3: CASRSGQGADTQYF; DNA: TGCGCCAGCAGGTCAGGACAGGGAGCAGATACGCAGTATTTT
V: TRBV27; J: TRBJ1-5; D: -; size: once; CDR3: CASSSHQDSHGNQPQHF; DNA: TGTGCCAGCAGTTCACACCAGGACAGCCACGGGAATCAGCCCCAGCATTTT
V: TRBV5-1; J: TRBJ1-1; D: TRBD1; size: -; CDR3: CASSTGTVGGLNTEAFF; DNA: TGCGCCAGCAGCACCGGGACAGTGGGGGGACTGAACACTGAAGCTTTCTTT
V: TRBV11-2; J: TRBJ1-4; D: -; size: -; CDR3: CASSRRRGDELFF; DNA: TGTGCCAGCAGCCGGAGACGGGGGGATGAACTGTTTTTT
V: TRBV18; J: TRBJ2-7; D: -; size: few; CDR3: CASSSGLSSEQYF; DNA: TGTGCCAGCTCATCGGGACTTAGCAGCGAGCAGTACTTC
V: TRBV5-5; J: TRBJ1-1; D: -; size: -; CDR3: CASSLIGVNTEAFF; DNA: TGTGCCAGCAGCTTAATAGGGGTGAACACTGAAGCTTTCTTT
V: TRBV5-1; J: TRBJ2-3; D: -; size: -; CDR3: CASSDGTSEAGDTQYF; DNA: TGCGCCAGCAGCGACGGGACTTCCGAGGCGGGCGATACGCAGTATTTT
V: TRBV21-1; J: TRBJ1-1; D: -; size: -; CDR3: CASSKALSRQGSLNTEAFF; DNA: TGTGCCAGCAGCAAAGCGCTTTCGAGACAGGGGAGCTTGAACACTGAAGCTTTCTTT
V: TRBV7-9; J: TRBJ1-6; D: -; size: few; CDR3: CASSKNQGSGPLHF; DNA: TGTGCCAGCAGTAAAAATCAGGGGTCCGGACCCCTCCACTTT
V: TRBV10-2; J: TRBJ2-2; D: -; size: -; CDR3: CASRKEDTGELFF; DNA: TGCGCCAGCAGAAAAGAGGACACCGGGGAGCTGTTTTTT
V: TRBV5-1; J: TRBJ2-5; D: TRBD2; size: -; CDR3: CASSFRTTSGGPPETQYF; DNA: TGCGCCAGCAGCTTCCGGACTACTAGCGGGGGCCCACCAGAGACCCAGTACTTC
V: TRBV6-1; J: TRBJ2-5; D: -; size: -; CDR3: CASSEIYGIETQYF; DNA: TGTGCCAGCAGTGAAATTTACGGAATAGAGACCCAGTACTTC
V: TRBV11-1; J: TRBJ2-7; D: -; size: -; CDR3: CASRDPRGPTPLGPYEQYF; DNA: TGTGCCAGCAGGGATCCCAGGGGACCAACGCCCCTTGGCCCCTACGAGCAGTACTTC
V: TRBV7-9; J: TRBJ1-2; D: -; size: -; CDR3: CASSLGTSGYTF; DNA: TGTGCCAGCAGCTTAGGGACCTCCGGCTACACCTTC
V: TRBV11-2; J: TRBJ2-3; D: TRBD2; size: -; CDR3: CASSLVLAGGPTDTQYF; DNA: TGTGCCAGCAGCTTAGTATTAGCGGGGGGGCCCACCGATACGCAGTATTTT
V: TRBV7-7; J: TRBJ2-5; D: -; size: -; CDR3: CASSLGGAGSQETQYF; DNA: TGTGCCAGCAGCTTAGGAGGGGCGGGGAGCCAAGAGACCCAGTACTTC
V: TRBV9; J: TRBJ2-3; D: -; size: -; CDR3: CASSVRGGATLTDTQYF; DNA: TGTGCCAGCAGCGTAAGAGGTGGGGCCACCCTCACAGATACGCAGTATTTT
V: TRBV19; J: TRBJ2-1; D: -; size: -; CDR3: CATLRGAPYNEQFF; DNA: TGTGCCACCCTGAGGGGGGCCCCCTACAATGAGCAGTTCTTC
V: TRBV10-1; J: TRBJ1-1; D: -; size: -; CDR3: CASRPAGGQDGDTEAFF; DNA: TGCGCCAGCCGCCCCGCCGGGGGTCAGGATGGGGACACTGAAGCTTTCTTT